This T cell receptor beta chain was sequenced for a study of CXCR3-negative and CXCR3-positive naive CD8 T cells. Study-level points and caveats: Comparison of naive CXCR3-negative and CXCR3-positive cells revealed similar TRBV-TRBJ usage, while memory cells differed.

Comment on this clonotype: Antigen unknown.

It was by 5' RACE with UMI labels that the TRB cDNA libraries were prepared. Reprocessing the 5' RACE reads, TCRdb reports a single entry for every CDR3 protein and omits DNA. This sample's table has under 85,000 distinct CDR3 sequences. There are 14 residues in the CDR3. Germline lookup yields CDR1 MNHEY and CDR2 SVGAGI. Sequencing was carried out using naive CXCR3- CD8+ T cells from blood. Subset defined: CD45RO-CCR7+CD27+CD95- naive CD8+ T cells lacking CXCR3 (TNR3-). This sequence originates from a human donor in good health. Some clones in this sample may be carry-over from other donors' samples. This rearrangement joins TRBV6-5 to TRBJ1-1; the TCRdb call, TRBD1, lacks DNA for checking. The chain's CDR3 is CASSYGGPGTEAFF.